This T cell receptor (beta chain) was profiled in a study of blood T cell repertoires in COVID-19. At the level of the study: Some COVID-19 samples were acute and others convalescent; all came from the United States, Italy and Spain. PBMCs, B-cell-depleted T cells, or T cells provided the cDNA or gDNA that made up the material.

The CDR3 contains 15 residues. In germline, CDR1 is SEHNR, CDR2 FQNEAQ (reference sequence). Trimming at V came to 3 bases and at J to 5 bases, leaving 9 bases not matched to a gene. Study processing details: Scientists estimated how many nucleated cells there were by amplifying reference gene primers. Only in-frame clones appear in the TCRdb table, and some are missing; sequencing was by immunoSEQ multiplex PCR. V and J calls and clone size follow that table, whereas D and trimming were derived from the DNA. The profile covers around 170,000 clones, with about nine tenths appearing a single time and 20% to 30% taken by the ten largest.

Sequences were obtained from peripheral blood. The TCR originated in a man in his fifties or sixties with acute or convalescent COVID-19. This chain joins TRBV7-9 and TRBJ1-1, with 7 bases fitting TRBD1. The CDR3 nucleotides read TGTGCCAGCAGCTTTTTGGACAGGTTGGTGACTGAAGCTTTCTTT. Encoded protein: CASSFLDRLVTEAFF.